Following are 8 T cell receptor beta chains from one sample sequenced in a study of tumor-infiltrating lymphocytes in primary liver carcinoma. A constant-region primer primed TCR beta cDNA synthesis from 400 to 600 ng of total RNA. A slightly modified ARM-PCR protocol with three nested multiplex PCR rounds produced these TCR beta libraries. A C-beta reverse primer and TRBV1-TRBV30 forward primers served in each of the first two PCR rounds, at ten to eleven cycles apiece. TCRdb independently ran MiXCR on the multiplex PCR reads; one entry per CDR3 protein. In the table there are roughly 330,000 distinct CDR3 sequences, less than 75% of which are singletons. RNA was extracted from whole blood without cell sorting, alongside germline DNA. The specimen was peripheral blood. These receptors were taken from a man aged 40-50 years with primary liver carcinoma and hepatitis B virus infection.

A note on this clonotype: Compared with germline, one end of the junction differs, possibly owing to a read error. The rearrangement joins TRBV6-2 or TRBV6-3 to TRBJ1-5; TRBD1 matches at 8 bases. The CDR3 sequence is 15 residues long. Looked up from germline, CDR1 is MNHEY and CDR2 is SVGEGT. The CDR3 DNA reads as TGTGTCAGCGGGGGGACAGGTGTTGGCAATCAGCCCCAGCATTTT. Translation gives CVSGGTGVGNQPQHF.

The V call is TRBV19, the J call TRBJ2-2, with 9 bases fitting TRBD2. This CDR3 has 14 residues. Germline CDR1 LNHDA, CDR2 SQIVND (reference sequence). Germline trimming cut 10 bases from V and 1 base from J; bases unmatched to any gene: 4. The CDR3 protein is CATRAGGNTGELFF. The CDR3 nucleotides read TGTGCCACCCGAGCGGGAGGGAACACCGGGGAGCTGTTTTTT.

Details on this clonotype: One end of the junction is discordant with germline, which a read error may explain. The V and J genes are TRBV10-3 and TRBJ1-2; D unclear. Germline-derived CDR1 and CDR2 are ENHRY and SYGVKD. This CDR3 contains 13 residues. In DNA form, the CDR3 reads TGTGCCGTCAGTGAGGAAACGTCTTCTGGCTACACCTTC. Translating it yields CAVSEETSSGYTF.

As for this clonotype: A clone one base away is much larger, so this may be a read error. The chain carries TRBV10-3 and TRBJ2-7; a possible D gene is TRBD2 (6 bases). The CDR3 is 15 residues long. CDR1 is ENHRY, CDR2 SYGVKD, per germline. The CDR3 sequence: CSISESVAAGNEQYF. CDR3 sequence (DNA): TGTTCCATCAGTGAGTCGGTAGCGGCAGGGAACGAGCAGTACTTC.

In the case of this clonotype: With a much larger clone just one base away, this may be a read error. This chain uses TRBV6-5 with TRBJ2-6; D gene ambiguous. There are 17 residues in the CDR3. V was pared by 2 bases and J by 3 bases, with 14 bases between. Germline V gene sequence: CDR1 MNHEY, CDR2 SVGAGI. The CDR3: CASSYDRHHYGANVLTF. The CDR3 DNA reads TGTGCCAGCAGTTACGACCGACACCACTATGGGGCCAACGTCCTGACTTTC.

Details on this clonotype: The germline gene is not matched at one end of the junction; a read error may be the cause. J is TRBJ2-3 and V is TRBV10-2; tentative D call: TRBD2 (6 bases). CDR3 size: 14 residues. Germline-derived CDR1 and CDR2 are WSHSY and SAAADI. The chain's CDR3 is CASSVGGNTDTQFF. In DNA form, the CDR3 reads TGCGCCAGCAGTGTTGGGGGGAACACAGATACGCAGTTTTTT.

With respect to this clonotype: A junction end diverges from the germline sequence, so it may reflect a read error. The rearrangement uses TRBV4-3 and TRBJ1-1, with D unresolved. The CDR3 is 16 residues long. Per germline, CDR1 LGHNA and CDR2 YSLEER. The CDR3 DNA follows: TGTGCCAGCTGCCATTTGAGACCGGATCGCAACACTGAAGCTCTCTTT. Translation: CASCHLRPDRNTEALF.

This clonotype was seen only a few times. CDR3 sequence reads: CASSRDLGGGTDTQYF. DNA for the CDR3: TGCGCCAGCAGCCGAGATCTCGGGGGAGGGACAGATACGCAGTATTTT. The chain employs TRBV4-1 and TRBJ2-3, with TRBD2 identical over 7 bases. Trimming at V came to 4 bases and at J to 3 bases, leaving 10 bases not matched to a gene. The CDR3 is made up of 16 amino acids. CDR1 and CDR2 (germline): MGHRA, YSYEKL.